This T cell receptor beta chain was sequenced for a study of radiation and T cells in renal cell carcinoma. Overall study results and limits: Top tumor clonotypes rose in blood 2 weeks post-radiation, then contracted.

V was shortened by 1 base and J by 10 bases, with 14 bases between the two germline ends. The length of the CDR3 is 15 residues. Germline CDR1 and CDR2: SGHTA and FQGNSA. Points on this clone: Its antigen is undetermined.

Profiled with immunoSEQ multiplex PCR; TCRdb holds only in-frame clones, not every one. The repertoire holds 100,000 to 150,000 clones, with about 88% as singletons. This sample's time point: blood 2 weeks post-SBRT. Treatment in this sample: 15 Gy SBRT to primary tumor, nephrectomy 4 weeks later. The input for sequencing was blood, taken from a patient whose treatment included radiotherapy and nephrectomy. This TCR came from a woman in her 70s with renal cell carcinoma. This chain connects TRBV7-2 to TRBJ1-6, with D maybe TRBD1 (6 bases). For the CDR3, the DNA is TGTGCCAGCAGCTTAGTACCAGGGGAAGGATCACCCCTCCACTTT. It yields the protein CASSLVPGEGSPLHF.